These T cell receptor beta chains were read from a single sample in a study of early T cells in non-severe SARS-CoV-2 infection. Via MiXCR, TCRdb re-called the 5' RACE reads, giving one row per CDR3 protein. The sample contains about 71,000 distinct CDR3 sequences, 9.5% to 15% of which appear only once. Material: whole blood, obtained at baseline. These receptors all stem from an adult who was a healthcare worker with PCR-confirmed SARS-CoV-2 infection or an uninfected control (not recorded which). CDR3s include the opening cysteine and the closing phenylalanine or tryptophan. Each record gives: CDR3 length, V gene, clone size, D gene, J gene, CDR3 DNA, CDR3 protein. The D gene is left open where the match is weak. Clone size is given for some rows only: seen once, a few or many times, or a class if the clone is expanded.

len: 17
v_gene: TRBV7-6
abundance: few
d_gene: NA
j_gene: TRBJ2-2
CDR3nt: TGTGCCAGCAGCGCCAGAACCGGGACAACGAACACCAGGGAGCTGTTTTTT
CDR3aa: CASSARTGTTNTRELFF

len: 13
v_gene: TRBV5-4
abundance: NA
d_gene: NA
j_gene: TRBJ2-2
CDR3nt: TGTGCCAGCAGCTTGCAGGGTGCCGGGGAGCTGTTTTTT
CDR3aa: CASSLQGAGELFF

len: 14
v_gene: TRBV14
abundance: few
d_gene: NA
j_gene: TRBJ1-2
CDR3nt: TGTGCCAGCAGCCAAGAGCAGGCAAACTATGGCTACACCTTC
CDR3aa: CASSQEQANYGYTF

len: 15
v_gene: TRBV6-5
abundance: few
d_gene: NA
j_gene: TRBJ1-5
CDR3nt: TGTGCCAGCAGGAGACAGCCTTATAGCAATCAGCCCCAGCATTTT
CDR3aa: CASRRQPYSNQPQHF

len: 15
v_gene: TRBV4-2
abundance: NA
d_gene: TRBD2
j_gene: TRBJ2-4
CDR3nt: TGTGCCAGCAGCCAGACTAGCGGGGGTGGAGTCATTCAGTACTTC
CDR3aa: CASSQTSGGGVIQYF

len: 15
v_gene: TRBV7-6
abundance: NA
d_gene: NA
j_gene: TRBJ1-4
CDR3nt: TGTGCCAGCAGCTTAATAGGGGATACTAATGAAAAACTGTTTTTT
CDR3aa: CASSLIGDTNEKLFF

len: 13
v_gene: TRBV5-5
abundance: few
d_gene: NA
j_gene: TRBJ1-1
CDR3nt: TGTGCCAGCAGCTTTTGGCTGAACACTGAAGCTTTCTTT
CDR3aa: CASSFWLNTEAFF

len: 14
v_gene: TRBV18
abundance: NA
d_gene: NA
j_gene: TRBJ2-2
CDR3nt: TGTGGCAGCTCACGACAGACGAACACCGGGGAGCTGTTTTTT
CDR3aa: CGSSRQTNTGELFF

len: 12
v_gene: TRBV27
abundance: NA
d_gene: NA
j_gene: TRBJ2-2
CDR3nt: TGTGCCAGCAGTTTCGGGTCCGGGGAGCTGTTTTTT
CDR3aa: CASSFGSGELFF

len: 15
v_gene: TRBV27
abundance: NA
d_gene: TRBD1
j_gene: TRBJ1-2
CDR3nt: TGTGCCAGCAGTTCCTACAGGGGGCGCGGGTATGGCTACACCTTC
CDR3aa: CASSSYRGRGYGYTF

len: 17
v_gene: TRBV10-3
abundance: NA
d_gene: TRBD2
j_gene: TRBJ2-1
CDR3nt: TGTGCCATCAGTCCCGGACTAGCGGGGGCCTCCTACAATGAGCAGTTCTTC
CDR3aa: CAISPGLAGASYNEQFF

len: 12
v_gene: TRBV29-1
abundance: NA
d_gene: NA
j_gene: TRBJ2-4
CDR3nt: TGCAGCGTTGAGACAGTCGGAAACATTCAGTACTTC
CDR3aa: CSVETVGNIQYF

len: 15
v_gene: TRBV20-1
abundance: few
d_gene: NA
j_gene: TRBJ1-6
CDR3nt: TGCAGTGCTAGGGTCCCTCTAGGGGCTAATTCACCCCTCCACTTT
CDR3aa: CSARVPLGANSPLHF

len: 16
v_gene: TRBV7-2
abundance: NA
d_gene: TRBD1
j_gene: TRBJ1-2
CDR3nt: TGTGCCAGCAGCTCGGGGACAGGCCGCGTCTTTGGGGGCTACACCTTC
CDR3aa: CASSSGTGRVFGGYTF

len: 16
v_gene: TRBV2
abundance: NA
d_gene: TRBD1
j_gene: TRBJ2-7
CDR3nt: TGTGCCAGCGGTTATCAGGGACAGGAAGACTCCTACGAGCAGTACTTC
CDR3aa: CASGYQGQEDSYEQYF

len: 15
v_gene: TRBV29-1
abundance: NA
d_gene: TRBD1
j_gene: TRBJ1-5
CDR3nt: TGCAGCGTTCAATCGACAGGGGGCCGCAGTGGGCCCCAGCATTTT
CDR3aa: CSVQSTGGRSGPQHF

len: 14
v_gene: TRBV20-1
abundance: NA
d_gene: NA
j_gene: TRBJ1-1
CDR3nt: TGCAGTGCCCCCTTATCCGGCCTGAACACTGAAGCTTTCTTT
CDR3aa: CSAPLSGLNTEAFF

len: 16
v_gene: TRBV7-2
abundance: many
d_gene: TRBD2
j_gene: TRBJ2-5
CDR3nt: TGTGCCAGCAGCTTAGAGCGGGGGGCGGTCCGGGAGACCCAGTACTTC
CDR3aa: CASSLERGAVRETQYF

len: 13
v_gene: TRBV10-2
abundance: medium-sized
d_gene: TRBD2
j_gene: TRBJ2-3
CDR3nt: TGCGCCAGCACCGGGGGGGGCCCAGATACGCAGTATTTT
CDR3aa: CASTGGGPDTQYF

len: 17
v_gene: TRBV5-1
abundance: NA
d_gene: NA
j_gene: TRBJ2-7
CDR3nt: TGCGCCAGCAGCTTGGGGGTCCGACGCCCGGGGGCCTACGAGCAGTACTTC
CDR3aa: CASSLGVRRPGAYEQYF

len: 18
v_gene: TRBV11-2
abundance: NA
d_gene: NA
j_gene: TRBJ2-3
CDR3nt: TGTGCCAGCAGCTTTCGTCCCCCCGCGGCACCCTTTGCAGATACGCAGTATTTT
CDR3aa: CASSFRPPAAPFADTQYF

len: 14
v_gene: TRBV2
abundance: many
d_gene: NA
j_gene: TRBJ1-1
CDR3nt: TGTGCCAGCAGCGCGGAGGGTATGAACACTGAAGCTTTCTTT
CDR3aa: CASSAEGMNTEAFF

len: 12
v_gene: TRBV6-1
abundance: few
d_gene: NA
j_gene: TRBJ2-7
CDR3nt: TGTGCCAGCAGTGAAGCGAGGTACGAGCAGTACTTC
CDR3aa: CASSEARYEQYF

len: 12
v_gene: TRBV28
abundance: NA
d_gene: NA
j_gene: TRBJ2-3
CDR3nt: TGTGCCAGCAGTTTAAGTCCAGATACGCAGTATTTT
CDR3aa: CASSLSPDTQYF

len: 15
v_gene: TRBV20-1
abundance: NA
d_gene: NA
j_gene: TRBJ1-5
CDR3nt: TGCAGTGCTAGATCACAGCCGTATAGCAATCAGCCCCAGCATTTT
CDR3aa: CSARSQPYSNQPQHF

len: 12
v_gene: TRBV29-1
abundance: few
d_gene: NA
j_gene: TRBJ1-5
CDR3nt: TGCAGCGTCGCGGACGGAAATCAGCCCCAGCATTTT
CDR3aa: CSVADGNQPQHF

len: 17
v_gene: TRBV4-1
abundance: few
d_gene: NA
j_gene: TRBJ1-1
CDR3nt: TGCGCCAGCAGCCAAGATGGGGCGGGGAGGCTTAACACTGAAGCTTTCTTT
CDR3aa: CASSQDGAGRLNTEAFF

len: 15
v_gene: TRBV12-3/TRBV12-4
abundance: NA
d_gene: NA
j_gene: TRBJ1-4
CDR3nt: TGTGCCAGCAGTTCGGCAGGGCTAACTAATGAAAAACTGTTTTTT
CDR3aa: CASSSAGLTNEKLFF

len: 13
v_gene: TRBV6-1
abundance: NA
d_gene: TRBD1
j_gene: TRBJ1-4
CDR3nt: TGTGCCAGTACTCGACAGGGAAACGAAAAACTGTTTTTT
CDR3aa: CASTRQGNEKLFF

len: 13
v_gene: TRBV5-1
abundance: many
d_gene: NA
j_gene: TRBJ2-7
CDR3nt: TGCGCCAGCAGCTTGGGCTGGCGGTACGAGCAGTACTTC
CDR3aa: CASSLGWRYEQYF

len: 14
v_gene: TRBV6-2/TRBV6-3
abundance: few
d_gene: TRBD1
j_gene: TRBJ1-1
CDR3nt: TGTGCCAGCAGTGGACAGGGGTTCCCAACTGAAGCTTTCTTT
CDR3aa: CASSGQGFPTEAFF

len: 13
v_gene: TRBV12-3/TRBV12-4
abundance: many
d_gene: NA
j_gene: TRBJ1-1
CDR3nt: TGCGCCAGCAGCTTGGACGGGAACACTGAAGCTTTCTTT
CDR3aa: CASSLDGNTEAFF

len: 15
v_gene: TRBV7-8
abundance: NA
d_gene: NA
j_gene: TRBJ2-7
CDR3nt: TGTGCCAGCAGCGCCGAACGAACTCGGTCCTACGAGCAGTACTTC
CDR3aa: CASSAERTRSYEQYF

len: 15
v_gene: TRBV7-9
abundance: few
d_gene: NA
j_gene: TRBJ2-7
CDR3nt: TGTGCCAGCAGCTCCCACCGACAGACCAACTACGAGCAGTACTTC
CDR3aa: CASSSHRQTNYEQYF

len: 14
v_gene: TRBV6-1
abundance: few
d_gene: TRBD1
j_gene: TRBJ2-7
CDR3nt: TGTGCCAGCATCCGGCCAGGGGGCAGCTACGAGCAGTACTTC
CDR3aa: CASIRPGGSYEQYF

len: 11
v_gene: TRBV20-1
abundance: few
d_gene: NA
j_gene: TRBJ2-1
CDR3nt: TGCAGTGCTAGTCGTCAGAATGAGCAGTTCTTC
CDR3aa: CSASRQNEQFF

len: 14
v_gene: TRBV7-9
abundance: many
d_gene: TRBD2
j_gene: TRBJ2-7
CDR3nt: TGTGCCAGCAGCTTGGCTAGCGGGGGCTACGAGCAGTACTTC
CDR3aa: CASSLASGGYEQYF